This T cell receptor beta chain stems from a study of early T cells in non-severe SARS-CoV-2 infection. With regard to this clonotype: Its antigen is undetermined.

A single record per CDR3 protein comes from TCRdb applying MiXCR to the 5' RACE reads. Of around 30,000 distinct CDR3 sequences in the sample, 4.5% to 7% were seen once. The CDR3 runs 17 residues. V dropped 5 bases and J dropped 5 bases, with 23 bases sitting between them. The germline CDR1 and CDR2 sequences are MDHEN and SYDVKM. The study's findings and limits: Using VDJdb, the matching emphasized anti-spike CD8 responses while missing private and CD4 specificities.

The source material was whole blood. The chain combines TRBV28 with TRBJ2-3; D may be TRBD1 or TRBD2 (6 bases each). The sequence came from an adult who was a healthcare worker with PCR-confirmed SARS-CoV-2 infection or an uninfected control (not recorded which). This CDR3 is CASSLTRQGRWIDTQYF. CDR3 nucleotides: TGTGCCAGCAGTCTTACGAGGCAGGGGAGGTGGATAGATACGCAGTATTTT.